This T cell receptor (beta chain) is drawn from a study of cytomegalovirus exposure and HLA in healthy donors. Study in general: From donors who were HLA-typed, an early data release held about 89 million unique TCRs. General study points: Most TCR beta V segments were productive about 87% or about 30% of the time in an earlier analysis.

CDR3 length: 13 amino acids. Germline-derived CDR1 and CDR2 are SGHTS and YDEGEE. With V trimmed by 10 bases and J by 6 bases, 12 bases remained unmatched. As concerns this clone: The antigen remains unidentified.

Use of 60 Vbeta and 13 Jbeta primers characterized the PCR. Sequencing was performed with immunoSEQ multiplex PCR; in TCRdb, only in-frame clones are kept and a portion is missing. The sample includes some 180,000 clones, roughly 78% of them seen just once. The chain is built from TRBV5-8 and TRBJ1-1; 7 nucleotides line up with TRBD1. The origin of this receptor is a woman aged 25 to 39 in good health and CMV-seropositive. Specimen: PBMCs. The chain's CDR3 is CAPRTGGFPEAFF. The CDR3 region has the DNA TGTGCCCCTAGGACAGGAGGTTTTCCTGAAGCTTTCTTT.